The rows below give T cell receptor beta chains drawn from one sample of a study of blood T cell repertoires in COVID-19. Only in-frame clones appear in the TCRdb table, and some are missing; sequencing was by immunoSEQ multiplex PCR. The sample lists roughly 100,000 clones; about 89% were seen once. The sample taken for sequencing was peripheral blood. Every receptor here comes from a woman in her twenties or thirties with acute or convalescent COVID-19. The CDR3 runs from the conserved cysteine through the conserved F or W. A D gene is named only where the DNA matches it firmly. The size entry is marked missing in some rows and otherwise reads once, few, many or a size class.

>TRBV27|NA|TRBJ2-7|NA
CASSYRTAYEQYF
TGTGCCAGCAGTTACCGGACAGCCTACGAGCAGTACTTC
>TRBV7-3|NA|TRBJ2-1|TRBD1
CASSPGSGGNEQFF
TGTGCCAGCAGCCCAGGGTCAGGGGGCAATGAGCAGTTCTTC
>TRBV5-4|NA|TRBJ2-3|TRBD2
CASSLAGGPDTQYF
TGTGCCAGCAGCTTAGCGGGGGGGCCCGATACGCAGTATTTT
>TRBV9|NA|TRBJ2-7|TRBD2
CASSVGTRDEQYF
TGTGCCAGCAGCGTAGGGACTAGGGACGAGCAGTACTTC
>TRBV11-2|NA|TRBJ2-7|NA
CASSLFGGITYEQYF
TGTGCCAGCAGCTTGTTCGGCGGAATTACCTACGAGCAGTACTTC
>TRBV9|NA|TRBJ1-1|TRBD1
CASRLGTANTEAFF
TGTGCCAGCAGACTCGGGACAGCCAACACTGAAGCTTTCTTT
>TRBV29-1|NA|TRBJ1-2|TRBD1
CSVGDRVGIYGYTF
TGCAGCGTTGGGGACAGGGTAGGGATCTATGGCTACACCTTC
>TRBV4-1|few|TRBJ1-6|NA
CASSQEQGRNSPLHF
TGCGCCAGCAGCCAAGAACAGGGTCGGAATTCACCCCTCCACTTT
>TRBV5-1|NA|TRBJ1-4|NA
CASSLAAGGEKLFF
TGCGCCAGCAGCTTGGCGGCCGGAGGTGAAAAACTGTTTTTT
>TRBV6-5|NA|TRBJ2-7|NA
CASRATRTAYEQYF
TGTGCCAGCAGAGCCACAAGGACTGCCTACGAGCAGTACTTC
>TRBV3-1/TRBV3-2|NA|TRBJ2-3|TRBD2
CASSPFLNSGGSTDTQYF
TGTGCCAGCAGCCCGTTTCTTAATAGCGGGGGTAGCACAGATACGCAGTATTTT
>TRBV11-2|NA|TRBJ1-6|TRBD1
CASSFGGQGLKALHF
TGTGCCAGCAGCTTTGGGGGACAGGGTTTGAAGGCCCTCCACTTT
>TRBV29-1|NA|TRBJ2-7|NA
CSVPLGGPTYEQYF
TGCAGCGTTCCCTTGGGAGGTCCTACCTACGAGCAGTACTTC
>TRBV5-6|NA|TRBJ2-1|NA
CASSLVAGHSYNEQFF
TGTGCCAGCAGCTTGGTGGCGGGTCACTCCTACAATGAGCAGTTCTTC
>TRBV27|few|TRBJ1-5|TRBD1
CATGTGGNFFGNQPQHF
TGTGCCACCGGGACAGGGGGTAATTTTTTCGGCAATCAGCCCCAGCATTTT
>TRBV7-3|once|TRBJ1-1|NA
CASSLMAGDTEAFF
TGTGCCAGCAGCTTAATGGCAGGGGACACTGAAGCTTTCTTT
>TRBV10-2|NA|TRBJ2-1|NA
CAIQGWTYNEQFF
TGCGCCATCCAGGGTTGGACCTACAATGAGCAGTTCTTC
>TRBV14|NA|TRBJ1-5|NA
CASSQDQQGFRWWNQPQHF
TGTGCCAGCAGCCAAGATCAGCAGGGGTTTAGGTGGTGGAATCAGCCCCAGCATTTT
>TRBV5-1|NA|TRBJ1-2|NA
CASSSTGTDYGYTF
TGCGCCAGCAGCTCTACCGGGACTGACTATGGCTACACCTTC
>TRBV6-4|NA|TRBJ1-5|NA
CASSDRAGHGQPQHF
TGTGCCAGCAGTGACAGGGCAGGGCACGGTCAGCCCCAGCATTTT